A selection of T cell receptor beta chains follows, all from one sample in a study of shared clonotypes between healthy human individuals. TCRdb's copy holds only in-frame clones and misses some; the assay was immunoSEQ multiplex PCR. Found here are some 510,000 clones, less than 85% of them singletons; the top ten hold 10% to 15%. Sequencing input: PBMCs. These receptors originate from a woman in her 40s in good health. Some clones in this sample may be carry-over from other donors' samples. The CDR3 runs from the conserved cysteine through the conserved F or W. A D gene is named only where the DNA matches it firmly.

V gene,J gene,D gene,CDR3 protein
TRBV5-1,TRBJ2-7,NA,CASSRDTYYEQYF
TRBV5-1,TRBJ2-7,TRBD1,CASSPMGTGFYEQYF
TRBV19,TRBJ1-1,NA,CASLPGPNTEAFF
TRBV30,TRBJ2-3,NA,CAWSVAGPDTQYF
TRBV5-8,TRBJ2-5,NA,CASSLVGTSGETQYF
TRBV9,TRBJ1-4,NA,CASSEGRRNEKLFF
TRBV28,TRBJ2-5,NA,CASRTRFQETQYF
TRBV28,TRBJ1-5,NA,CASSLKGVRGLHQPQHF
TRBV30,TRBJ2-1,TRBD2,CAWARGLYNEQFF
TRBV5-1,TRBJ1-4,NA,CASASGIGEKLFF
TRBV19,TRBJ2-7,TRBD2,CATASGSYEQYF
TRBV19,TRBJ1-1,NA,CASRSDSGSTEAFF
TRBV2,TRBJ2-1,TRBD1,CASNRDRGRYNEQFF
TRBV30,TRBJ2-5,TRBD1,CACDRGQETQYF
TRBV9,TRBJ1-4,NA,CASSVGGTGKGKLFF
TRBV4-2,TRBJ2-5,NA,CASSQEWGRGAETQYF
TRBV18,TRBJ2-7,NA,CASSPGLLNTYEQYF
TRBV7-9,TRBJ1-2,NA,CASSLVRGYGYTF
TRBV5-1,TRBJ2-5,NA,CASSLAGGQETQYF
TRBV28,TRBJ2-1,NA,CASSPLPGPYNEQFF
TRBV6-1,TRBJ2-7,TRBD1,CASRPTGVNEQYF
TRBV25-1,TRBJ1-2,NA,CASSEVYGYTF
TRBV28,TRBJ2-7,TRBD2,CASTPTGSGIGEQYF
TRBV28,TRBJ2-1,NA,CASSSPGAGRYNEQFF
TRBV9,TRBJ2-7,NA,CASSVGGPASYEQYF
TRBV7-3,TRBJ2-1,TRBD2,CASSIGTSTNNEQFF
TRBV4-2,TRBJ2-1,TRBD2,CASSQDAGGPFEQFF
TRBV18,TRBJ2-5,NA,CASSPPDRFQETQYF
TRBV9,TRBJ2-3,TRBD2,CASSPGTSLFTDTQYF
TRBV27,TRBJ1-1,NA,CASSFLQNTEAFF
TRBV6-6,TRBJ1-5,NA,CASSAGMDQPQHF
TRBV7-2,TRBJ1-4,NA,CASSFFSNEKLFF
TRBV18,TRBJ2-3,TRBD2,CASSPSGLAGRDTQYF
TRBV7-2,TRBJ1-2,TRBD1,CASSRDSGQNFGYGYTF
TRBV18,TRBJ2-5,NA,CATSDRLVETQYF
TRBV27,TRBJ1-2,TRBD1,CASSPSRDRGLMSGYTF